This is a list of T cell receptor beta chains from one sample in a study of OX40 agonist ivuxolimab in advanced cancers. Some clones are missing from TCRdb's copy, which holds only in-frame ones; the method was immunoSEQ multiplex PCR. Among tens of thousands of clones, about 89% were seen once, and the ten largest hold less than 15%. Sample: CD4+ or CD8+ T cells sorted from blood, taken in a trial of the OX40 agonist ivuxolimab. The receptors were gathered from an adult with an advanced solid tumor such as melanoma, head and neck, liver or kidney cancer. Both conserved end residues are part of each CDR3.

>TRBV27
CASSLSGEGYYSTEAFF
>TRBV7-6
CASSNSGGDQPQHF
>TRBV2
CASRGGQADYEQYF
>TRBV9
CASSVDGDYEQYF
>TRBV4-1
CASSLPRDHSGNTIYF
>TRBV7-9
CASSLVFYEQYF
>TRBV7-9
CASSPRDVSYEQYF
>TRBV5-6
CASSLWDTEQYF
>TRBV7-6
CASRGESDTQYF
>TRBV11-2
CASLGQGVTYEQYF
>TRBV27
CASSHQGSPYEQYF
>TRBV5-6
CASSLAQGANTEAFF
>TRBV7-9
CASSWFGTGNGYTF
>TRBV28
CASRVTHILTEAFF
>TRBV7-3
CASSLGGTGEEQYF
>TRBV7-9
CASTTSGTEAFF
>TRBV5-6
CASRALGQGYVTEAFF
>TRBV9
CASSVAGSSGNTIYF
>TRBV11-3
CASSPEGQVLEQYF
>TRBV27
CASSAAGPLPGEQYF
>TRBV4-3
CASSQAHSGGEPYNEQFF
>TRBV27
CASSYIYRGEIAPQHF
>TRBV2
CASSVTGGGTGELFF
>TRBV13
CASSSGPWTSGLSSYEQYF
>TRBV6-5
CASSPDGFGYTF
>TRBV4-1
CASSQVSTGQGDEKLFF
>TRBV6-1
CASSGRTGVGEKLFF
>TRBV19
CASHQEENQPQHF
>TRBV6-5
CASRGAEAFF
>TRBV28
CASSFNLRGPRPQHF
>TRBV29-1
CSVEASNYGYTF
>TRBV27
CASSLLGGATNEKLFF
>TRBV5-1
CASSLRGAEEAFF
>TRBV28
CASSRPGRPIGSYGYTF
>TRBV5-6
CASSFRQTQTYEQYF
>TRBV18
CASSPTGTASYEQYF
>TRBV6-1
CASSVWKSYEQYF
>TRBV15
CATSRGAGRKLFF
>TRBV7-9
CASKMELGNYGYTF
>TRBV5-6
CASSLQGIHQPQHF
>TRBV27
CASSRDGGNEQFF
>TRBV28
CASSLSRTVNTEAFF
>TRBV2
CATKESPETQYF
>TRBV5-5
CASRPPGQGAPNTEAFF
>TRBV11-3
CASSPGHGGSPLHF
>TRBV27
CASSLSGGYSGYTF
>TRBV7-6
CASSLALVKTDTQYF
>TRBV5-4
CASSLGAQTQYF
>TRBV6-1
CASSEAWTGYEQYF
>TRBV6-6
CASSWTGGNQPQHF
>TRBV4-3
CASSQDLGANEKLFF
>TRBV27
CASSYGYEQYF
>TRBV13
CASSLKLDSANYGYTF